The T cell receptor (beta chain) described here comes from a study of control samples from healthy donors and cancer patients. The repertoire was sequenced with immunoSEQ multiplex PCR; TCRdb's copy has only in-frame clones and lacks some. Of 60,000 to 75,000 clones listed, about nine tenths are singletons. In this sample, this clone turned up a few times. The CDR3 covers 12 residues. Germline assignment: CDR1 SGHTA and CDR2 FQGNSA. Between the trimmed V and J ends, which lost 4 bases and 0 bases, there was a span of 3 bases. V and J are TRBV7-2 and TRBJ2-5; D remains unclear. This clonotype originated in a man between 60 and 70 years old with colorectal cancer. Material: PBMCs. CDR3 amino acids: CASSSYQETQYF. CDR3 bases: TGTGCCAGCAGCTCTTACCAAGAGACCCAGTACTTC.